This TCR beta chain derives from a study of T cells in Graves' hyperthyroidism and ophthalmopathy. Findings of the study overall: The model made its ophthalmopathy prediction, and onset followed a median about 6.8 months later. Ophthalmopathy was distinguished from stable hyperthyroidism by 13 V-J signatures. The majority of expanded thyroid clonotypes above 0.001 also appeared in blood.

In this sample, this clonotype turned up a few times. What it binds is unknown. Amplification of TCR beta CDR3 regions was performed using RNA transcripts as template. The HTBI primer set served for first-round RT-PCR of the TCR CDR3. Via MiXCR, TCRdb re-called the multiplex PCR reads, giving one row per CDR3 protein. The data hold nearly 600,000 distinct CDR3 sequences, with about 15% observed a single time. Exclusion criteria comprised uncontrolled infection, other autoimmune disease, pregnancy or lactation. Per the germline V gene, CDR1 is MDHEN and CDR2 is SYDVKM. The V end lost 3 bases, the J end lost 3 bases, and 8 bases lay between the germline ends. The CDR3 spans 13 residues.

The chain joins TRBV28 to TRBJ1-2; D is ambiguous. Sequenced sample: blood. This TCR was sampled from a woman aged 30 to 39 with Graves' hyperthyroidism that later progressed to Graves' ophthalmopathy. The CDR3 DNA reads TGTGCCAGCAGTTTCATACGGGACTATGGCTACACCTTC. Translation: CASSFIRDYGYTF.